This T cell receptor (beta chain) was profiled in a study of Ad26.COV2.S vaccination and SARS-CoV-2 variants. Regarding the study as a whole: It was found that vaccine and placebo recipients had similar non-spike TCR breadth. Compared with placebo recipients, vaccine recipients had higher spike-specific TCR breadth. Substantial breadth in spike-specific CD8+ and CD4+ T cell responses was reportedly seen after vaccination. Possibly, TCR breadth and depth analyses underestimated total T cell responses.

The protocol was immunoSEQ multiplex PCR, while the TCRdb copy is restricted to in-frame clones and leaves out a portion. Of just over 350,000 clones listed, about 91% are singletons. This CDR3 is 15 amino acids long. Germline V gives CDR1 SGHRS, CDR2 YFSETQ. V was clipped by 5 bases and J by 4 bases, with 16 bases between them. On this clone: The target antigen is unknown.

This receptor was identified in a human donor who had recovered from COVID-19. The material sequenced was peripheral blood, taken after recovery from COVID-19. J is TRBJ2-4 and V is TRBV5-1, with TRBD1 as a possible D gene (6 bases). The CDR3 is CASRATGTRKNIQYF. The CDR3 coding sequence is TGCGCCAGCAGAGCTACCGGGACACGGAAAAACATTCAGTACTTC.